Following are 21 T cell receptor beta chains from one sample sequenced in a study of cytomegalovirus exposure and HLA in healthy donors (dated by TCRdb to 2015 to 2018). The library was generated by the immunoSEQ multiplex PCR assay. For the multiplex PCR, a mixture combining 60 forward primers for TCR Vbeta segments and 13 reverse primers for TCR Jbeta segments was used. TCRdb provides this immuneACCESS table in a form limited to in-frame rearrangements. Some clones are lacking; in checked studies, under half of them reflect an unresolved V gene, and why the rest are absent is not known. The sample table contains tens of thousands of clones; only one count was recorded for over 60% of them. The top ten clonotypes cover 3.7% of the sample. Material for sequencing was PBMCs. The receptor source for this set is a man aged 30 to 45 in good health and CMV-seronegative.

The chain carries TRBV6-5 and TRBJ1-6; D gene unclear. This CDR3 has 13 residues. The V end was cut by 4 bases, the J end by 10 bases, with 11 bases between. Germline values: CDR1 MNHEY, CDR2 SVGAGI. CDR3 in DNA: TGTGCCAGCAGTTCCCTGACACAATCACCCCTCCACTTT. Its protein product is CASSSLTQSPLHF.

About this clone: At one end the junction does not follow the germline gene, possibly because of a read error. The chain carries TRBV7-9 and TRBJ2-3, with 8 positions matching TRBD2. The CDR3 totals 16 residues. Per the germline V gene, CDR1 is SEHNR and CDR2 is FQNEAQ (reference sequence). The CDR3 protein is CSSSLAAGGRTDTQYF. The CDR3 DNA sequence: TGTTCCAGCAGCTTAGCCGCGGGGGGCAGGACAGATACGCAGTATTTT.

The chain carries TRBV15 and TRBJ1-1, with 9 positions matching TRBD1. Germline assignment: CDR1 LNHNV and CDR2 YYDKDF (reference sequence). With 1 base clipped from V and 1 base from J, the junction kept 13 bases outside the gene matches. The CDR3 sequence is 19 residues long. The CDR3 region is CATSRALRRGQGKNTEAFF. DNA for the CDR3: TGTGCCACCAGCAGAGCCCTTAGGCGGGGACAGGGAAAGAACACTGAAGCTTTCTTT.

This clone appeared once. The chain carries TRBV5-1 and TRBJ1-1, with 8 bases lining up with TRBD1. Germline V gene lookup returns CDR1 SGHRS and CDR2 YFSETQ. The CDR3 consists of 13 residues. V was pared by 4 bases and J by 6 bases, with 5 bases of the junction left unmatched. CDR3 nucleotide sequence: TGCGCCAGCAGCATTGACAGGGGCCCTGAAGCTTTCTTT. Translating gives CASSIDRGPEAFF. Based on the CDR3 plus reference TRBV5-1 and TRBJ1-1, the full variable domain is KAGVTQTPRYLIKTRGQQVTLSCSPISGHRSVSWYQQTPGQGLQFLFEYFSETQRNKGNFPGRFSGRQFSNSRSEMNVSTLELGDSALYLCASSIDRGPEAFFGQGTRLTVV.

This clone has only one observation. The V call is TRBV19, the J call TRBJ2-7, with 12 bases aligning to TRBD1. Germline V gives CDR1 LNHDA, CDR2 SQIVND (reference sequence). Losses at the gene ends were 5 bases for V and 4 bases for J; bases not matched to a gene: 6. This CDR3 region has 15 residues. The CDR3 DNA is TGTGCCAGTAGTGCCCGGGACAGGGGGCCGTACGAGCAGTACTTC. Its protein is CASSARDRGPYEQYF.

CDR3 residues: CASSYRDWTDTQYF. Written as DNA, the CDR3 is TGTGCCAGCAGCTACCGGGACTGGACGGATACGCAGTATTTT. The chain uses TRBV7-2 and TRBJ2-3; TRBD2 is a possible D gene (6 bases). The germline V gene has CDR1 SGHTA and CDR2 FQGNSA. This CDR3 spans 14 amino acids. Trimming left V 4 bases short and J 6 bases short, with 14 bases between.

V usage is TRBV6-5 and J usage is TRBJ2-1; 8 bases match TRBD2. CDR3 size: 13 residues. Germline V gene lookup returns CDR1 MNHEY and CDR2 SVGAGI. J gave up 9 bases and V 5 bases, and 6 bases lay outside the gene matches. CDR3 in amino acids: CASSPGLAAEQFF. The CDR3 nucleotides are TGTGCCAGCAGTCCTGGACTAGCAGCTGAGCAGTTCTTC.

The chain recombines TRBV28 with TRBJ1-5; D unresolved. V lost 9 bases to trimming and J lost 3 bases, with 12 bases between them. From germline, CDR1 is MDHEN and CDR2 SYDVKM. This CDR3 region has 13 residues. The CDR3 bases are TGTGCCAGTGACAAGATTGACAATCAGCCCCAGCATTTT. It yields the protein CASDKIDNQPQHF.

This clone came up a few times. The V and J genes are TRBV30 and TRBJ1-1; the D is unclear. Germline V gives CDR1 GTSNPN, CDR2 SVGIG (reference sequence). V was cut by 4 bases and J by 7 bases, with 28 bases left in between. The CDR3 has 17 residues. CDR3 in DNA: TGTGCCTGGAAGAAAAGCGACTCCGGGATCCTCGATAATGAAGCTTTCTTT. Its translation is CAWKKSDSGILDNEAFF.

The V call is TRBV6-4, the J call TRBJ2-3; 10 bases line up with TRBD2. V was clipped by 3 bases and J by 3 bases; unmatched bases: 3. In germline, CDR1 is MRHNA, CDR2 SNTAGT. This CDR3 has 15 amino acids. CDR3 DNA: TGTGCCAGCAGTGAGCTAGCGGGAGTGACAGATACGCAGTATTTT. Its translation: CASSELAGVTDTQYF.

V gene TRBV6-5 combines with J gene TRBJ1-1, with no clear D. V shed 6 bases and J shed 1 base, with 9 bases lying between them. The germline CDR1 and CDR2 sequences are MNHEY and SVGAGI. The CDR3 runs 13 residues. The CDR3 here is CASRSSGNTEAFF. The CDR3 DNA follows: TGTGCCAGCAGGTCCTCGGGGAACACTGAAGCTTTCTTT.

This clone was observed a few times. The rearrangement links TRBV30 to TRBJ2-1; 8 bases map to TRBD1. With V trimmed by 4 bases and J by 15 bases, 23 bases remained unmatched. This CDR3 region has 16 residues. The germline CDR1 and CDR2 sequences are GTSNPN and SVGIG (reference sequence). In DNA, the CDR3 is TGTGCCTGGACCCCTCCAGGGACAGGTTCTCTAGGTGCCCCGTTCTTC. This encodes CAWTPPGTGSLGAPFF. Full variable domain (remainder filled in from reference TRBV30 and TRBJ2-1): SQTIHQWPATLVQPVGSPLSLECTVEGTSNPNLYWYRQAAGRGLQLLFYSVGIGQISSEVPQNLSASRPQDRQFILSSKKLLLSDSGFYLCAWTPPGTGSLGAPFFGPGTRLTVL.

Written as DNA, the CDR3 is TGTGCCAGCAGCCCAGGAACAGGGGGCGACTACACCTTC. This gives the protein CASSPGTGGDYTF. The chain uses TRBV7-9 and TRBJ1-2, with 9 bases matching TRBD1. With 5 bases clipped from V and 10 bases from J, the junction kept 8 bases outside the gene matches. This CDR3 has 13 residues. The germline CDR1 and CDR2 sequences are SEHNR and FQNEAQ (reference sequence).

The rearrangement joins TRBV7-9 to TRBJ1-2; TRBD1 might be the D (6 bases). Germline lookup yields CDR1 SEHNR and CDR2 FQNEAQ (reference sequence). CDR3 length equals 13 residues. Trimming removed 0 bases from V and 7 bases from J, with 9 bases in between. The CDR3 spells CASSLAPQGGYTF. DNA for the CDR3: TGTGCCAGCAGCTTAGCCCCACAGGGTGGCTACACCTTC. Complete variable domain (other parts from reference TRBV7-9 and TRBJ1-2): DTGVSQNPRHKITKRGQNVTFRCDPISEHNRLYWYRQTLGQGPEFLTYFQNEAQLEKSRLLSDRFSAERPKGSFSTLEIQRTEQGDSAMYLCASSLAPQGGYTFGSGTRLTVV.

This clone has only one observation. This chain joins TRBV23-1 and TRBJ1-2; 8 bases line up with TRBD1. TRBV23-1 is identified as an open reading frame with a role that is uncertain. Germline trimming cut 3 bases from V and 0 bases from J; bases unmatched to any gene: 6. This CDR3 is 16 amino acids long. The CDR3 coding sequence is TGCGCCAGCAGTCACGCCGGACAGGGTGCTAACTATGGCTACACCTTC. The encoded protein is CASSHAGQGANYGYTF.

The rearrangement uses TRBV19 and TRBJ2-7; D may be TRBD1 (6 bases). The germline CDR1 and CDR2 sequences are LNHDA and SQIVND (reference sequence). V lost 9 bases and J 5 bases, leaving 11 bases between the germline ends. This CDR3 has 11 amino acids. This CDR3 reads CASSQGHEQYF. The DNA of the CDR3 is TGTGCCAGCTCACAGGGTCACGAGCAGTACTTC.

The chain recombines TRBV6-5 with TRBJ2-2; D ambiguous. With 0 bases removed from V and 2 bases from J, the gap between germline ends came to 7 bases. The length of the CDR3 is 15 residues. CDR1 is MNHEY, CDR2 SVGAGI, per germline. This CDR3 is CASSYSTANTGELFF. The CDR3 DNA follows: TGTGCCAGCAGTTACTCGACTGCAAACACCGGGGAGCTGTTTTTT.

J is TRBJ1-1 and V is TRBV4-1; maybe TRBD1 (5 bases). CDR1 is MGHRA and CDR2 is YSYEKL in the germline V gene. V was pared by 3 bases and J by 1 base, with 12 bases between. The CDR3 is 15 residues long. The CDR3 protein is CASSHEDSRNTEAFF. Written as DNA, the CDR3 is TGCGCCAGCAGCCATGAAGACAGTAGGAACACTGAAGCTTTCTTT.

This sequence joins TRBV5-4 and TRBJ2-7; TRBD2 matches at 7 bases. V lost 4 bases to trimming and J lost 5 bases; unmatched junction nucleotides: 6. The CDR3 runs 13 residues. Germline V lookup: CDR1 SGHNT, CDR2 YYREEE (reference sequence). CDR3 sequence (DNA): TGTGCCAGCAGCCCTGGACTAGATAACGAGCAGTACTTC. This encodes CASSPGLDNEQYF.

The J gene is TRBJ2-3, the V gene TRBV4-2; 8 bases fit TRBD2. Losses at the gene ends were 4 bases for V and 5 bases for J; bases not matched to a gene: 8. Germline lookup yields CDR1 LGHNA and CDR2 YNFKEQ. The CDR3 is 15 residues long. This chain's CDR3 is CASSRLGGGGDTQYF. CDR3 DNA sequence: TGTGCCAGCAGCCGGCTCGGGGGGGGCGGAGATACGCAGTATTTT.

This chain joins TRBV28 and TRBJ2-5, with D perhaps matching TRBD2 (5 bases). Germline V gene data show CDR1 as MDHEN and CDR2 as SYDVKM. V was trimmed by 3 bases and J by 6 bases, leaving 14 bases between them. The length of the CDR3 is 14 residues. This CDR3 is CASSFYGVVQTQYF. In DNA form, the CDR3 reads TGTGCCAGCAGTTTCTACGGGGTCGTTCAGACCCAGTACTTC.